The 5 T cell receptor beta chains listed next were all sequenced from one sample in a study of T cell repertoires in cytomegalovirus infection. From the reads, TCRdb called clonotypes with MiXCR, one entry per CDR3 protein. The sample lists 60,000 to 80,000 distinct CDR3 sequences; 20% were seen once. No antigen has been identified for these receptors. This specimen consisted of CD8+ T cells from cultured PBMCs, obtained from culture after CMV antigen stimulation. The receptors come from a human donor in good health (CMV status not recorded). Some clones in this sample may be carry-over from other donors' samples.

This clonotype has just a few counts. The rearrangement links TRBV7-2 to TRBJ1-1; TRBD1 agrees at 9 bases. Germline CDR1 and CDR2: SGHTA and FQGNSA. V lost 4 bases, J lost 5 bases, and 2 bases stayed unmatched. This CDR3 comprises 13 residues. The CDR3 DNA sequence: TGTGCCAGCAGCTCCGGGACAGGGACTGAAGCTTTCTTT. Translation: CASSSGTGTEAFF.

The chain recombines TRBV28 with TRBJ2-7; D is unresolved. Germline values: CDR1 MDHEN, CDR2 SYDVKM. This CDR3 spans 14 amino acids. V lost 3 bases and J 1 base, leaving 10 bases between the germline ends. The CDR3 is CASSLFGNSYEQYF. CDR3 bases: TGTGCCAGCAGTTTGTTTGGGAATTCCTACGAGCAGTACTTC.

This chain's CDR3 is CASRVRTEFIPNSPLHF. For the CDR3, the DNA is TGTGCCAGCAGAGTACGGACAGAGTTCATCCCTAATTCACCCCTCCACTTT. V usage is TRBV6-1 and J usage is TRBJ1-6; perhaps TRBD1 as D (6 bases). The CDR3 covers 17 residues. Between the trimmed V and J ends, which lost 6 bases and 6 bases, there was a span of 21 bases. Germline values: CDR1 MNHNS, CDR2 SASEGT.

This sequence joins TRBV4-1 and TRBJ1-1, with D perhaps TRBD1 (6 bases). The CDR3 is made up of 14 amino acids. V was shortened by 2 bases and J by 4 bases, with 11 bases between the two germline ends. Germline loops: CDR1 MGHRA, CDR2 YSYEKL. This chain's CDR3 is CASSQNVGGTEAFF. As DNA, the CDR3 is TGCGCCAGCAGCCAAAATGTAGGGGGCACTGAAGCTTTCTTT.

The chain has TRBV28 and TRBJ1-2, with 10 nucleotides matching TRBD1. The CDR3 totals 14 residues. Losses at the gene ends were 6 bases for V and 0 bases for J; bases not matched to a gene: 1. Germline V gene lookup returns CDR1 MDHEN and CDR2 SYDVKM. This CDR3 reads CASRGTGANYGYTF. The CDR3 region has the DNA TGTGCCAGCAGGGGGACAGGGGCTAACTATGGCTACACCTTC.